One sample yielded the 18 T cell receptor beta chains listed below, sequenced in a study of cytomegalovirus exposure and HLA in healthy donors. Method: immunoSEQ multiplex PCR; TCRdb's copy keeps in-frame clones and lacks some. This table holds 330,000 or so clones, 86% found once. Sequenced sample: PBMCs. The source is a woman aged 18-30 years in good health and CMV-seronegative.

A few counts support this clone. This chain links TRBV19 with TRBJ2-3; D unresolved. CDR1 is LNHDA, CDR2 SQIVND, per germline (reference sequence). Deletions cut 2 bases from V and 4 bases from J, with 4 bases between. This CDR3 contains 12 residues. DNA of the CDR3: TGTGCCAGTAGTATACTCTCAGATACGCAGTATTTT. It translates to CASSILSDTQYF.

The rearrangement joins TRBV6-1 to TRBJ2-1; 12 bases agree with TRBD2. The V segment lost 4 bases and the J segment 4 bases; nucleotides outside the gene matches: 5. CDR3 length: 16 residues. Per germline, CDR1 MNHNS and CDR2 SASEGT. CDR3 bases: TGTGCCAGCAGTGCCGGGACTAGCGGGTTTTACAATGAGCAGTTCTTC. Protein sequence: CASSAGTSGFYNEQFF.

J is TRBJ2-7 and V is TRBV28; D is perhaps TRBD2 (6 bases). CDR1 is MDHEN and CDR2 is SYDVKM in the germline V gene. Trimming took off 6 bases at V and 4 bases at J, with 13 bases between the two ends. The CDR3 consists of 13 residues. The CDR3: CASSSPGAYEQYF. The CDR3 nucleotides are TGTGCCAGCAGCTCCCCGGGAGCATACGAGCAGTACTTC.

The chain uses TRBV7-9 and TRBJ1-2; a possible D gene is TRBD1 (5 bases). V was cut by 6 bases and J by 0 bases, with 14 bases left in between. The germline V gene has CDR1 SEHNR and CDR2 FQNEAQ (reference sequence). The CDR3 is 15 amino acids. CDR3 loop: CASSALGGANYGYTF. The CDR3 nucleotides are TGTGCCAGCAGTGCCCTTGGGGGGGCTAACTATGGCTACACCTTC.

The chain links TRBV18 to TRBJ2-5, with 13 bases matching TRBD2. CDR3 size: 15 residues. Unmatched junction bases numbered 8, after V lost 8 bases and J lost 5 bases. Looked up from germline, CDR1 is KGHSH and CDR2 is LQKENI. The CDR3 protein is CASASLAGGPETQYF. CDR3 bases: TGTGCCAGCGCCTCACTAGCGGGAGGGCCGGAGACCCAGTACTTC.

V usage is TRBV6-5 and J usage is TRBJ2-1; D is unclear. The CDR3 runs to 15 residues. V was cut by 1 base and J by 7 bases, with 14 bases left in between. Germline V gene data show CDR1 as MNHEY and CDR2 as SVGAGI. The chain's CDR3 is CASSYWAGSGNEQFF. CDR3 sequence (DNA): TGTGCCAGCAGTTACTGGGCAGGCAGTGGGAATGAGCAGTTCTTC.

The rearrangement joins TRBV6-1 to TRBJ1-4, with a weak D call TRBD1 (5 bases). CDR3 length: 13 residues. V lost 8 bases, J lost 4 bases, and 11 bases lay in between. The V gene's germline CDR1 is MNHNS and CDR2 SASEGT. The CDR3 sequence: CASRNRLNEKLFF. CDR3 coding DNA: TGTGCCAGCCGGAACAGGCTTAATGAAAAACTGTTTTTT.

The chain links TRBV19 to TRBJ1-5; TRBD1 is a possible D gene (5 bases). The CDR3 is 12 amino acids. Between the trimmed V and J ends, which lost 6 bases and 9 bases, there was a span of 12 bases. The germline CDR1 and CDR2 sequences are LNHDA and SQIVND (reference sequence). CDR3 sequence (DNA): TGTGCCAGTAGCCCCCCAGGGTTGCCCCAGCATTTT. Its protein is CASSPPGLPQHF. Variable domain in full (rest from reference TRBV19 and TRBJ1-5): DGGITQSPKYLFRKEGQNVTLSCEQNLNHDAMYWYRQDPGQGLRLIYYSQIVNDFQKGDIAEGYSVSREKKESFPLTVTSAQKNPTAFYLCASSPPGLPQHFGDGTRLSIL.

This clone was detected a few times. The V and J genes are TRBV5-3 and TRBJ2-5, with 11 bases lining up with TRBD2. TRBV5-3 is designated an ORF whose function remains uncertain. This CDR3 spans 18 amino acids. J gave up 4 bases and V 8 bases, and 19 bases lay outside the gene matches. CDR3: CASYSGGVAGGPSETQYF. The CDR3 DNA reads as TGTGCCAGCTATTCCGGGGGGGTAGCGGGAGGGCCATCAGAGACCCAGTACTTC.

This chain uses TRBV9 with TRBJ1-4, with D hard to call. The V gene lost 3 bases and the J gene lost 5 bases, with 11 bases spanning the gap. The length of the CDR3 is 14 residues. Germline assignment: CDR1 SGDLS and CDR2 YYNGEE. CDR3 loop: CASSAYSQNEKLFF. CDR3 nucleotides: TGTGCCAGCAGCGCCTACAGCCAAAATGAAAAACTGTTTTTT.

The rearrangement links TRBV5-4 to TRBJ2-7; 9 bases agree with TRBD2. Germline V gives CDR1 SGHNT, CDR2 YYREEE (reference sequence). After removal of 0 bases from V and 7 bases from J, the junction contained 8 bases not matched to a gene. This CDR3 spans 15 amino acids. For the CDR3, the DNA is TGTGCCAGCAGCTTGGGTTTAGCGGGAGCGCAAGAGCAGTACTTC. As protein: CASSLGLAGAQEQYF.

The CDR3 sequence: CSGRGANTGELFF. Here the CDR3 DNA reads TGCAGCGGGAGGGGCGCTAACACCGGGGAGCTGTTTTTT. The rearrangement joins TRBV29-1 to TRBJ2-2; TRBD2 is a possible D gene (6 bases). Between the trimmed V and J ends, which lost 7 bases and 2 bases, there was a span of 11 bases. Germline CDR1 SQVTM, CDR2 ANQGSEA. The CDR3 is 13 residues long.

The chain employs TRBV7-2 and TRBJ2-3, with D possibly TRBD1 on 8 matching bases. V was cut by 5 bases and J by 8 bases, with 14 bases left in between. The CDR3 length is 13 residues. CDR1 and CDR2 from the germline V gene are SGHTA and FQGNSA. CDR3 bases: TGTGCCAGCAGCCCTACAGGGGGGGGTACGCAGTATTTT. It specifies CASSPTGGGTQYF.

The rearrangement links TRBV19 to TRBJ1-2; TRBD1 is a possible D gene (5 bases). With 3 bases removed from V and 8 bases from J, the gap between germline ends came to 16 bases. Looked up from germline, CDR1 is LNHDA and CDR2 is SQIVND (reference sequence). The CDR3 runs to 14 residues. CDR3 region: CASSIGTGLGGYTF. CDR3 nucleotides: TGTGCCAGTAGTATCGGAACGGGACTTGGGGGCTACACCTTC. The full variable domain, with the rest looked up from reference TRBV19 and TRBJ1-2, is DGGITQSPKYLFRKEGQNVTLSCEQNLNHDAMYWYRQDPGQGLRLIYYSQIVNDFQKGDIAEGYSVSREKKESFPLTVTSAQKNPTAFYLCASSIGTGLGGYTFGSGTRLTVV.

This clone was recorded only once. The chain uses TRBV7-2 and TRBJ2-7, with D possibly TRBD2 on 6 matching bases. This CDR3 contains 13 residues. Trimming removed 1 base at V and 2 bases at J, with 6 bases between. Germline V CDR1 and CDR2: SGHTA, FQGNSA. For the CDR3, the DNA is TGTGCCAGCAGCTTAGGGAGGGCCTACGAGCAGTACTTC. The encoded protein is CASSLGRAYEQYF.

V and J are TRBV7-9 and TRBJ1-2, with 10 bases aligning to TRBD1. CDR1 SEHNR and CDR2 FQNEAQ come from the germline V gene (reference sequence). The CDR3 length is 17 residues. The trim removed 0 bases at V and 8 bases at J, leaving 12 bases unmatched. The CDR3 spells CASSLARDRGVPGGYTF. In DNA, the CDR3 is TGTGCCAGCAGCTTAGCTCGGGACAGGGGAGTACCGGGCGGCTACACCTTC. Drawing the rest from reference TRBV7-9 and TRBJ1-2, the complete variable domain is DTGVSQNPRHKITKRGQNVTFRCDPISEHNRLYWYRQTLGQGPEFLTYFQNEAQLEKSRLLSDRFSAERPKGSFSTLEIQRTEQGDSAMYLCASSLARDRGVPGGYTFGSGTRLTVV.

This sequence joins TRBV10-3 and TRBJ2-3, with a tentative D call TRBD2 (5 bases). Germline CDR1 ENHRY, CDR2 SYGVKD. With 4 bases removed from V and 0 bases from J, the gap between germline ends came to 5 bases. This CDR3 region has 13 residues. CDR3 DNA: TGTGCCATCAGTGCGGGAAGCACAGATACGCAGTATTTT. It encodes CAISAGSTDTQYF.

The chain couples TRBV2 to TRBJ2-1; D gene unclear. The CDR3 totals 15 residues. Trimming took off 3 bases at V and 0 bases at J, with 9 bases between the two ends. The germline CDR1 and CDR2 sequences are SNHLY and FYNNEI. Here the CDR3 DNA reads TGTGCCAGCAGTGAGAGCACGAGCTCCTACAATGAGCAGTTCTTC. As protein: CASSESTSSYNEQFF. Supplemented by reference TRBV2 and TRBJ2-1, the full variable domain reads EPEVTQTPSHQVTQMGQEVILRCVPISNHLYFYWYRQILGQKVEFLVSFYNNEISEKSEIFDDQFSVERPDGSNFTLKIRSTKLEDSAMYFCASSESTSSYNEQFFGPGTRLTVL.